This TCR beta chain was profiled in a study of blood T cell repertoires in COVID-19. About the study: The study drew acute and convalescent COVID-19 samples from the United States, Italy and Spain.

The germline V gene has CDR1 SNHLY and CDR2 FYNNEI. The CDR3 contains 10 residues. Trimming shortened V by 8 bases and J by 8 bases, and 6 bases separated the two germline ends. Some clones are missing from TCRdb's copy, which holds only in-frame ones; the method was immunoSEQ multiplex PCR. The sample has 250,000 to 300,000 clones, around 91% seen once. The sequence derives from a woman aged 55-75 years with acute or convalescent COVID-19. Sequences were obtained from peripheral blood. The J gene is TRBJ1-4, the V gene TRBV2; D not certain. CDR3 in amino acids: CASSGEKLFF. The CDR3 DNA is TGTGCCAGCTCGGGGGAAAAACTGTTTTTT. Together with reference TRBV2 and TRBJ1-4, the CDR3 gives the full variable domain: EPEVTQTPSHQVTQMGQEVILRCVPISNHLYFYWYRQILGQKVEFLVSFYNNEISEKSEIFDDQFSVERPDGSNFTLKIRSTKLEDSAMYFCASSGEKLFFGSGTQLSVL.